Below, 30 T cell receptor beta chains from the same sample are listed, as sequenced in a study of beta chain features in type 1 diabetes. Of the isolated RNA, all was reverse transcribed, and so the sequenced material was expressed TCRB transcripts. Only in-frame clones appear in the TCRdb table, and some are missing; sequencing was by immunoSEQ multiplex PCR. The sample yields more than 300,000 clones, about 14% seen once. Sequencing was carried out using naive CD4+ T cells from blood. The receptors here all came from a young woman in good health.

The chain carries TRBV5-1 and TRBJ2-3; 15 bases line up with TRBD2. CDR3 length equals 16 residues. The J segment lost 6 bases and the V segment lost 4 bases, leaving 6 bases of the junction unmatched. CDR1 is SGHRS, CDR2 YFSETQ, per germline. This chain's CDR3 is CASSPGLAGGSDTQYF. The CDR3 region has the DNA TGCGCCAGCAGCCCCGGACTAGCGGGAGGGTCGGATACGCAGTATTTT. Variable domain in full (rest from reference TRBV5-1 and TRBJ2-3): KAGVTQTPRYLIKTRGQQVTLSCSPISGHRSVSWYQQTPGQGLQFLFEYFSETQRNKGNFPGRFSGRQFSNSRSEMNVSTLELGDSALYLCASSPGLAGGSDTQYFGPGTRLTVL.

This rearrangement joins TRBV7-9 to TRBJ2-1; D is possibly TRBD2 (6 bases). Germline loops: CDR1 SEHNR, CDR2 FQNEAQ (reference sequence). The CDR3 length is 13 residues. The germline V and J ends were trimmed by 4 bases and 6 bases, with 10 bases remaining between them. CDR3 amino acids: CASSSRDFNEQFF. The CDR3 DNA follows: TGTGCCAGCAGCTCCCGGGACTTCAATGAGCAGTTCTTC.

This chain joins TRBV14 and TRBJ2-7, with TRBD2 identical over 9 bases. Germline CDR1 SGHDN, CDR2 FVKESK. The junction had 5 bases not matched to a gene; V was cut back by 2 bases and J by 6 bases. CDR3 length equals 14 residues. The CDR3 coding sequence is TGTGCCAGCAGCCAATGGCGGACTAGCGTCGAGCAGTACTTC. It translates to CASSQWRTSVEQYF.

V is TRBV29-1 and J is TRBJ2-1; D perhaps matches TRBD1 (5 bases). V was trimmed by 5 bases and J by 8 bases, leaving 13 bases between them. This CDR3 is built from 12 residues. The germline gives CDR1 SQVTM, CDR2 ANQGSEA. As DNA, the CDR3 is TGCAGCGTTATCAGGGTAGGCCATGAGCAGTTCTTC. Amino acid sequence: CSVIRVGHEQFF.

The sample holds a few counts of this clone. The chain recombines TRBV29-1 with TRBJ1-5; 7 positions match TRBD1. The J segment lost 0 bases and the V segment lost 6 bases, leaving 8 bases of the junction unmatched. CDR3 length: 15 amino acids. Germline values: CDR1 SQVTM, CDR2 ANQGSEA. CDR3 amino acids: CSVSRTGDSNQPQHF. CDR3 bases: TGCAGCGTCTCCCGGACAGGCGATAGCAATCAGCCCCAGCATTTT.

This clone was seen only a few times. The chain combines TRBV9 with TRBJ2-3; a weak D match, TRBD2 (6 bases). The CDR3 runs 14 residues. V lost 1 base and J lost 3, with 9 bases in between. Germline V gives CDR1 SGDLS, CDR2 YYNGEE. The CDR3 sequence: CASSVSGETDTQYF. Written as DNA, the CDR3 is TGTGCCAGCAGCGTATCGGGGGAGACAGATACGCAGTATTTT.

This chain joins TRBV30 and TRBJ2-3; 9 bases are shared with TRBD1. The length of the CDR3 is 13 residues. CDR1 and CDR2 from the germline V gene are GTSNPN and SVGIG (reference sequence). V lost 4 bases to trimming and J lost 11 bases; unmatched junction nucleotides: 10. In nucleotides, the CDR3 is TGTGCCTGGACCCCGGGGACAGGGTTGGTGCAGTATTTT. This translates into CAWTPGTGLVQYF. The entire variable domain, with the rest obtained from reference TRBV30 and TRBJ2-3, is as follows: SQTIHQWPATLVQPVGSPLSLECTVEGTSNPNLYWYRQAAGRGLQLLFYSVGIGQISSEVPQNLSASRPQDRQFILSSKKLLLSDSGFYLCAWTPGTGLVQYFGPGTRLTVL.

The V gene is TRBV7-9, the J gene TRBJ2-5; 13 bases map to TRBD2. Germline-derived CDR1 and CDR2 are SEHNR and FQNEAQ (reference sequence). With 1 base clipped from V and 5 bases from J, the junction kept 1 base outside the gene matches. The CDR3 is made up of 15 amino acids. CDR3 sequence: CASSLGTSGSETQYF. The CDR3 DNA follows: TGTGCCAGCAGCTTAGGGACTAGCGGGAGTGAGACCCAGTACTTC.

This clone was found a few times. V usage is TRBV7-2 and J usage is TRBJ1-3, with TRBD1 matching 10 bases. CDR1 is SGHTA and CDR2 is FQGNSA in the germline V gene. The CDR3 length is 16 residues. Trimming took 0 bases from V and 4 from J; bases not matched to a gene: 3. The CDR3 DNA reads TGTGCCAGCAGCTTAGCGGGGACAGGGGTAGGAAACACCATATATTTT. Protein: CASSLAGTGVGNTIYF.

The chain is built from TRBV4-3 and TRBJ2-1; 12 nucleotides agree with TRBD2. J was trimmed by 1 base and V by 1 base; bases with no gene match: 8. The CDR3 runs to 19 residues. The germline V gene encodes CDR1 LGHNA and CDR2 YSLEER. CDR3 residues: CASSQAYLAGGGSYNEQFF. The CDR3 bases are TGCGCCAGCAGCCAAGCATATCTAGCGGGAGGGGGATCCTACAATGAGCAGTTCTTC.

This clone has just a few counts. This sample includes further DNA sequences coding for the same CDR3. This chain links TRBV29-1 with TRBJ2-7, with D possibly being TRBD1 (6 bases). There are 13 residues in the CDR3. Trimming pared 1 base from V and 4 bases from J, leaving 11 bases between. Germline values: CDR1 SQVTM, CDR2 ANQGSEA. The CDR3 DNA follows: TGCAGCGTTGAAGGTGGCCAGGGGTACGAGCAGTACTTC. It translates to CSVEGGQGYEQYF.

The CDR3 DNA reads as TGTGCCTGGATGAATGCAGGGGGCGCGGGGCAGCCCCAGCATTTT. Translating gives CAWMNAGGAGQPQHF. V usage is TRBV30 and J usage is TRBJ1-5; 8 bases match TRBD1. From germline, CDR1 is GTSNPN and CDR2 SVGIG (reference sequence). With V trimmed by 4 bases and J by 7 bases, 12 bases remained unmatched. This CDR3 region has 15 residues.

This clone was counted between two and nine times. V gene TRBV18 combines with J gene TRBJ2-5, with D possibly TRBD2 on 5 matching bases. Trimming pared 6 bases from V and 4 bases from J, leaving 27 bases between. CDR1 is KGHSH, CDR2 LQKENI, per germline. CDR3 length: 18 residues. The CDR3 here is CASSPLDTARRRGETQYF. CDR3 nucleotides: TGTGCCAGCTCGCCCCTAGACACAGCTAGGAGGAGAGGAGAGACCCAGTACTTC.

This clone was picked up a small number of times. The chain couples TRBV7-6 to TRBJ1-2; the D is unclear. V shed 8 bases and J shed 8 bases, with 12 bases lying between them. Germline V gene data show CDR1 as SGHVS and CDR2 as FNYEAQ. This CDR3 spans 11 amino acids. Written as DNA, the CDR3 is TGTGCCAGCGTCTCGTGGCGGGGCTACACCTTC. It specifies CASVSWRGYTF.

The chain employs TRBV29-1 and TRBJ2-1, with TRBD2 matching 9 bases. The germline CDR1 and CDR2 sequences are SQVTM and ANQGSEA. This CDR3 region has 15 residues. Trimming removed 6 bases from V and 5 bases from J; junction bases left unmatched: 11. CDR3 DNA sequence: TGCAGCGTGCTCAAACCGGGACTAGCTCACAATGAGCAGTTCTTC. Protein product: CSVLKPGLAHNEQFF.

The sample holds a few counts of this clone. CDR3 in DNA: TGTGCCAGCAGTCCTAGCGGGAGCGGAGAGACCCAGTACTTC. Amino acid sequence: CASSPSGSGETQYF. This sequence joins TRBV4-2 and TRBJ2-5, with 10 positions matching TRBD2. The CDR3 covers 14 residues. V lost 6 bases to trimming and J lost 4 bases; unmatched junction nucleotides: 5. CDR1 and CDR2 (germline): LGHNA, YNFKEQ.

The chain has TRBV29-1 and TRBJ1-2; D might be TRBD1 (6 bases). Trimming removed 0 bases at V and 2 bases at J, with 13 bases between. This CDR3 spans 15 amino acids. The germline CDR1 and CDR2 sequences are SQVTM and ANQGSEA. The CDR3 reads CSVEDRGGVNYGYTF. CDR3 nucleotide sequence: TGCAGCGTTGAAGATCGAGGGGGGGTGAACTATGGCTACACCTTC.

The chain has TRBV11-3 and TRBJ2-1, with 7 bases fitting TRBD2. The germline V gene has CDR1 SGHNT and CDR2 YENEEA. The CDR3 is 13 amino acids. The ends lost 5 bases at V and 9 bases at J; junction bases unmatched: 7. The CDR3 DNA follows: TGTGCCAGCAGCCCCGGGACTATGGGTGAGCAGTTCTTC. As protein: CASSPGTMGEQFF. The entire variable domain, with the rest obtained from reference TRBV11-3 and TRBJ2-1, is as follows: EAGVVQSPRYKIIEKKQPVAFWCNPISGHNTLYWYLQNLGQGPELLIRYENEEAVDDSQLPKDRFSAERLKGVDSTLKIQPAELGDSAVYLCASSPGTMGEQFFGPGTRLTVL.

This rearrangement joins TRBV6-5 to TRBJ2-3; 10 nucleotides match TRBD1. Germline CDR1 and CDR2: MNHEY and SVGAGI. Trimming removed 11 bases from V and 3 bases from J; junction bases left unmatched: 5. CDR3 length: 13 amino acids. CDR3 DNA: TGTGCCTGCCGGACAGGGGGGACAGATACGCAGTATTTT. Translating it yields CACRTGGTDTQYF.

This clone was picked up a small number of times. The chain joins TRBV2 to TRBJ1-5, with 8 bases that match TRBD1. This CDR3 region has 14 residues. The germline V gene has CDR1 SNHLY and CDR2 FYNNEI. V was pared by 6 bases and J by 2 bases, with 3 bases of the junction left unmatched. The chain's CDR3 is CASRSDRGNQPQHF. The CDR3 region has the DNA TGTGCCAGCAGATCGGACAGGGGCAATCAGCCCCAGCATTTT.

The V call is TRBV5-1, the J call TRBJ2-1, with D possibly matching TRBD1 (6 bases). There are 15 residues in the CDR3. The germline CDR1 and CDR2 sequences are SGHRS and YFSETQ. V lost 2 bases and J lost 1, with 10 bases in between. The chain's CDR3 is CASSLDRPSYNEQFF. DNA for the CDR3: TGCGCCAGCAGCTTAGACAGGCCTTCCTACAATGAGCAGTTCTTC.

This chain uses TRBV7-9 with TRBJ2-1; 15 nucleotides align to TRBD2. The CDR3 loop spans 15 amino acids. CDR1 and CDR2 (germline): SEHNR, FQNEAQ (reference sequence). Germline trimming cut 5 bases from V and 9 bases from J; bases unmatched to any gene: 5. CDR3: CASSQGTSGRREQFF. In DNA, the CDR3 is TGTGCCAGCAGCCAAGGGACTAGCGGGAGGCGTGAGCAGTTCTTC.

The rearrangement joins TRBV30 to TRBJ1-2; 8 bases align to TRBD1. This CDR3 has 14 residues. V gave up 3 bases and J gave up 6 bases; unmatched junction bases: 9. In germline, CDR1 is GTSNPN, CDR2 SVGIG (reference sequence). CDR3 region: CAWRSQGATNGYTF. CDR3 DNA sequence: TGTGCCTGGAGGAGTCAGGGGGCTACCAATGGCTACACCTTC.

The J gene is TRBJ2-3, the V gene TRBV30, with D maybe TRBD2 (6 bases). The CDR3 loop spans 15 amino acids. Trimming pared 1 base from V and 0 bases from J, leaving 11 bases between. Germline V gene sequence: CDR1 GTSNPN, CDR2 SVGIG (reference sequence). CDR3 protein: CAWSGVAVSTDTQYF. CDR3 in DNA: TGTGCCTGGAGTGGGGTAGCGGTGAGCACAGATACGCAGTATTTT.

The table lists this clone with a few counts. The chain links TRBV11-2 to TRBJ2-7; 10 nucleotides agree with TRBD2. Germline V gene sequence: CDR1 SGHAT, CDR2 FQNNGV. This CDR3 region has 13 residues. Unmatched junction bases numbered 4, after V lost 5 bases and J lost 6 bases. The CDR3, as DNA: TGTGCCAGCAGCGAGGGACTAGCGTCCGAGCAGTACTTC. It yields the protein CASSEGLASEQYF.

This clone was counted between two and nine times. The DNA for the CDR3 is TGTGCCAGCAGCGTTGGATGGGCTAGCGGGAGGGCCGATGAGCAGTTCTTC. Amino acid sequence: CASSVGWASGRADEQFF. V usage is TRBV9 and J usage is TRBJ2-1; 12 positions match TRBD2. The CDR3 spans 17 residues. Trimming removed 2 bases from V and 8 bases from J; junction bases left unmatched: 11. Germline V gene sequence: CDR1 SGDLS, CDR2 YYNGEE.

This clone was picked up a small number of times. The V gene is TRBV14, the J gene TRBJ2-1; 7 bases are a match to TRBD2. The CDR3 runs to 15 residues. Losses at the gene ends were 5 bases for V and 8 bases for J; bases not matched to a gene: 12. The germline V gene encodes CDR1 SGHDN and CDR2 FVKESK. The CDR3 DNA reads TGTGCCAGCAGCGTATCCTCAACTAGCGTACATGAGCAGTTCTTC. This encodes CASSVSSTSVHEQFF.

This clone was observed a handful of times. V is TRBV6-1 and J is TRBJ1-2; TRBD1 is a possible D gene (6 bases). The CDR3 loop spans 13 amino acids. Looked up from germline, CDR1 is MNHNS and CDR2 is SASEGT. V gave up 5 bases and J gave up 8 bases, with 15 bases separating them. The CDR3 bases are TGTGCCAGCAGTAACAGGGAGGGAATAGGCTACACCTTC. It translates to CASSNREGIGYTF.

A few counts support this clone. The chain uses TRBV9 and TRBJ2-7; 9 nucleotides align to TRBD1. CDR3 length equals 15 residues. V shed 1 base and J 5 bases; nucleotides not matched to a gene: 7. Germline-derived CDR1 and CDR2 are SGDLS and YYNGEE. This CDR3 reads CASSVWGTGTHEQYF. The CDR3 DNA sequence: TGTGCCAGCAGCGTATGGGGGACAGGGACCCACGAGCAGTACTTC.

The V gene is TRBV29-1, the J gene TRBJ2-2; 8 bases fit TRBD1. Trimming cost V 7 bases and J 2 bases; bases outside gene matches: 6. The CDR3 consists of 14 residues. Germline V gives CDR1 SQVTM, CDR2 ANQGSEA. CDR3 nucleotides: TGCAGCGGGTACAGGGGGAGAAACACCGGGGAGCTGTTTTTT. Its protein is CSGYRGRNTGELFF.